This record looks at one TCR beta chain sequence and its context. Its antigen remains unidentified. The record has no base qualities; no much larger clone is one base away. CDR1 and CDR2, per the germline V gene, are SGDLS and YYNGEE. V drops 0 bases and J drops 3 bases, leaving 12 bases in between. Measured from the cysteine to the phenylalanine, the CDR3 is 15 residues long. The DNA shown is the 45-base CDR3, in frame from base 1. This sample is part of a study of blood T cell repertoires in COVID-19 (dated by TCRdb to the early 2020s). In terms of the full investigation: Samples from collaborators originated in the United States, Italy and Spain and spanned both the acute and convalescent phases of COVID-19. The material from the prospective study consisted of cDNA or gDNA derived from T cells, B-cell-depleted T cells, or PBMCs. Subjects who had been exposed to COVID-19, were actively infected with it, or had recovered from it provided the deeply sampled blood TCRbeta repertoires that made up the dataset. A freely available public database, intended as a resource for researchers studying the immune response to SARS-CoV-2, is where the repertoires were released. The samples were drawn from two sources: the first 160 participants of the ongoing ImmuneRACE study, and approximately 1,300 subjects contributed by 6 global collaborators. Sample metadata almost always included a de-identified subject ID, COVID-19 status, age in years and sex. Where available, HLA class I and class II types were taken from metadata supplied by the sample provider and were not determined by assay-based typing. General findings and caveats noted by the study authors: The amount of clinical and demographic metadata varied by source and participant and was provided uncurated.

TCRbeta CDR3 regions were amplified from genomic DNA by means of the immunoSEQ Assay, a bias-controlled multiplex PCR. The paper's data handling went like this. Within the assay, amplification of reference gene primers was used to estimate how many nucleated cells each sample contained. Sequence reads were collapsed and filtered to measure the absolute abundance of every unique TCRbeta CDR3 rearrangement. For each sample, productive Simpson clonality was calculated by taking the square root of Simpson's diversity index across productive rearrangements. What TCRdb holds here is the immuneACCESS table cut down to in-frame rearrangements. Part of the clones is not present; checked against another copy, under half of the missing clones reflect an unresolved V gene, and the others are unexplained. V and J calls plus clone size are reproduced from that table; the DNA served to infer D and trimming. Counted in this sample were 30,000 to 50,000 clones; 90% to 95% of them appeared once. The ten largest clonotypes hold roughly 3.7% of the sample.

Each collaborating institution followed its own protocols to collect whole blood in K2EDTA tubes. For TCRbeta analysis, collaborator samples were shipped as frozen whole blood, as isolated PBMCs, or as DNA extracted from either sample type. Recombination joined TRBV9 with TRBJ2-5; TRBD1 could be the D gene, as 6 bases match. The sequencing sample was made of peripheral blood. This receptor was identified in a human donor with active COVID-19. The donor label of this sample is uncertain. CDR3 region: CASSVDGQPKETQYF. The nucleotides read TGTGCCAGCAGCGTAGATGGACAGCCGAAAGAGACCCAGTACTTC.